A single TCR beta chain is shown here with its context. Donors, without exception, were Caucasian adults residing in Nashville, Tennessee. Replicate PCRs were loaded with approximately 300 ng DNA from unsorted PBMC, about 29,000 T cell genomes. As handled by the study authors: Filtering was not the same, since immunoSEQ gave junction-only sequences without quality scores. Sequencing was performed with immunoSEQ multiplex PCR; in TCRdb, only in-frame clones are kept and a portion is missing. From that table come the V and J calls and clone size; the DNA was used to work out D and trimming. The table has approximately 460,000 clones, roughly four fifths seen once. This sample is part of a study of shared clonotypes between healthy human individuals. Per germline, CDR1 SGHDT and CDR2 YYEEEE. The CDR3 contains 14 residues. The ends were cut back, 0 bases at V and 3 bases at J, with 7 bases in the middle.

The sequence came from a woman between 40 and 50 years old in good health. Some clones in this sample may be carry-over from other donors' samples. This chain connects TRBV5-6 to TRBJ2-1; D is ambiguous. Sequencing used PBMCs. Here the CDR3 reads CASSLGISYNEQFF. The CDR3 DNA reads TGTGCCAGCAGCTTGGGAATCAGCTACAATGAGCAGTTCTTC.